A selection of T cell receptor beta chains follows, all from one sample in a study of cytomegalovirus exposure and HLA in healthy donors. Data came from immunoSEQ multiplex PCR; TCRdb stores just in-frame clones and leaves some out. The table has some 210,000 clones, about four fifths seen once; the top ten hold 10%. Sequences were obtained from PBMCs. The receptor source for this set is a woman aged 45 to 65 in good health and CMV-seropositive. The CDR3 runs from the conserved cysteine through the conserved F or W. A D gene is named only where the DNA matches it firmly. Size is omitted from some rows. Given values are once, few, many or a class for expanded clones.

>once|.|TRBV11-3|TRBJ2-3
TGTGCCAGCAGCCGGTACTCAGGGGGGCCCACAGATACGCAGTATTTT
CASSRYSGGPTDTQYF
>.|TRBD1|TRBV7-2|TRBJ1-2
TGTGCCAGCAGCCCACCACAGGGGCCCCTCTATGGCTACACCTTC
CASSPPQGPLYGYTF
>.|.|TRBV6-5|TRBJ1-4
TGTGCCAGCAGAGCCGGAGCAACTAATGAAAAACTGTTTTTT
CASRAGATNEKLFF
>.|TRBD1|TRBV6-5|TRBJ1-1
TGTGCCAGCAGAGAGCAGGGGGCCGCGACTGAAGCTTTCTTT
CASREQGAATEAFF
>few|.|TRBV30|TRBJ1-5
TGTGCCTGGAGTGTGGAGGGGTTTCAGCCCCAGCATTTT
CAWSVEGFQPQHF
>.|TRBD1|TRBV5-5|TRBJ1-1
TGTGCCAGCAGCTGGGAGGGGACAGGCGTTGAAGCTTTCTTT
CASSWEGTGVEAFF
>.|TRBD1|TRBV11-1|TRBJ1-3
TGTGCCAGCAGCCCCGGACAGGGGATCGACCCTCCCCGAAACACCATATATTTT
CASSPGQGIDPPRNTIYF
>.|.|TRBV6-1|TRBJ1-4
TGTGCCAGCAGTGAAGAGGCAGGGGTTCATGAAAAACTGTTTTTT
CASSEEAGVHEKLFF
>.|.|TRBV4-2|TRBJ1-1
TGTGCCAGCAGCTCAGGAGGGGCTCACACTGAAGCTTTCTTT
CASSSGGAHTEAFF
>.|.|TRBV29-1|TRBJ2-5
TGCAGCGTAGCCCGCGGGGTGTGGGAGACCCAGTACTTC
CSVARGVWETQYF
>.|.|TRBV29-1|TRBJ1-1
TGCAGCGTCGCTGAGGGGACAGAAGCTTTCTTT
CSVAEGTEAFF
>few|TRBD1|TRBV29-1|TRBJ1-2
TGCAGCGCCGGGGACAGGGGGCCAGGCGGCTACACCTTC
CSAGDRGPGGYTF
>.|.|TRBV6-6|TRBJ1-1
TGTGCCAGCAGTGCTACCGGGAGTAGGAGCACTGAAGCTTTCTTT
CASSATGSRSTEAFF
>.|.|TRBV2|TRBJ2-7
TGTGCCAGCAGGACCACAGGGTCCTACGAGCAGTACTTC
CASRTTGSYEQYF
>.|.|TRBV14|TRBJ1-6
TGTGCCAGCAGCCAAGATCCCCAAGGCTGGAGTTCACCCCTCCACTTT
CASSQDPQGWSSPLHF
>.|TRBD2|TRBV6-5|TRBJ2-2
TGTGCCAGCAGTCAGGGACTAGCTTCCGGGGAGCTGTTTTTT
CASSQGLASGELFF